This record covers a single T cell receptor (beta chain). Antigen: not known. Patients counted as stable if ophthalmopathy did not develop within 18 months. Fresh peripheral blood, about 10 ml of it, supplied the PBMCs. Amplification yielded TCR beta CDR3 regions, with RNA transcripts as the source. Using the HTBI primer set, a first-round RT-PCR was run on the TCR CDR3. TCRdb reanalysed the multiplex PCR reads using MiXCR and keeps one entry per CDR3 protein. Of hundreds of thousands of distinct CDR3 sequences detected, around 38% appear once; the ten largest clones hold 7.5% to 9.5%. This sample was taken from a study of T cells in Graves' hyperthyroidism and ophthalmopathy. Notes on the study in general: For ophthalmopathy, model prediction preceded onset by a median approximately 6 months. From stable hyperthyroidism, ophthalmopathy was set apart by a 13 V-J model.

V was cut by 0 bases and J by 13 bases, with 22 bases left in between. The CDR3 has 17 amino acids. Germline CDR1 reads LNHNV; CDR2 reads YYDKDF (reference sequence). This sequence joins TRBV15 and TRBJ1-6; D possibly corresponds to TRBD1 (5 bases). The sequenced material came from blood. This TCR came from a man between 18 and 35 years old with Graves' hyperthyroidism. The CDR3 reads CATSRDRGGRGNQPLHF. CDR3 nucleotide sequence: TGTGCCACCAGCAGAGATCGTGGGGGTCGGGGCAATCAGCCCCTCCACTTT.